The TCR beta chain under discussion was sequenced for a study of monozygotic twins with inflammatory bowel disease. Study outcomes and limitations: Researchers report that IBD patients shared fewer clonotypes with others than healthy twins, especially amid disease activity.

The UMIs contained a 6-nucleotide sample barcode. They were added by template switching during cDNA synthesis. TCRdb re-called the 5' RACE reads; one entry per CDR3 protein, DNA not given. There are a few hundred thousand distinct CDR3 sequences in the sample, with 2% to 3% held by the top ten. CDR3 length: 13 residues. Germline CDR1 reads SEHNR; CDR2 reads FQNEAQ (reference sequence). Details on this clonotype: The antigen is not known.

Material for sequencing was blood. This chain connects TRBV7-9 to TRBJ2-5; TCRdb picks TRBD1, but there is no DNA to check that call. This TCR was recovered from a human donor with ulcerative colitis or Crohn's disease, or a healthy co-twin of an affected twin (not recorded which). The CDR3 region is CASSQQGAETQYF.